The present entry profiles one T cell receptor beta chain with its context. This entry comes from a study of blood T cell repertoires in COVID-19. Study overall: Sites in the United States, Italy and Spain provided acute and convalescent COVID-19 samples.

CDR1 and CDR2 (germline): MNHEY, SVGAGI. The CDR3 consists of 12 residues. V lost 8 bases and J lost 5; bases outside the gene matches: 3. As processed by the authors: It was from reference gene primer amplification that nucleated cell counts were estimated. TCRdb's copy holds only in-frame clones and misses some; the assay was immunoSEQ multiplex PCR. That table is the source of V, J and clone size, and D and trimming were worked out from the DNA. The sample lists 270,000 or so clones, roughly 86% occurring once. Seattle patients were enrolled while actively infected and followed longitudinally. Sequencing used peripheral blood. The receptor was derived from a woman in her 30s with COVID-19, enrolled during active disease. The chain links TRBV6-5 to TRBJ1-3, with TRBD1 matching 7 bases. The CDR3 DNA follows: TGTGCCAGCCGGACAGGAAGAAACACCATATATTTT. It specifies CASRTGRNTIYF.